The entry that follows covers one T cell receptor beta chain sequence. The data originate from a study of T cell responses to AZD1222 COVID-19 vaccine. The CDR3 is 13 residues long. Germline CDR1 is MDHEN and CDR2 is SYDVKM. Trimming left V 8 bases short and J 8 bases short, with 18 bases between. Repertoires were generated with immunoSEQ multiplex PCR, while TCRdb's copy carries only in-frame clones and drops some. Counted here are fewer than 200,000 clones, about 90% occurring once; the ten biggest clones make up around 1.8%. The chain recombines TRBV28 with TRBJ1-2; D is perhaps TRBD1 (5 bases). The material was peripheral blood, obtained on day 0 of AZD1222 vaccination. The sequence was collected from an adult in good health. The CDR3 DNA sequence: TGTGCCAGCGATACCCCGCAGGGCCAGGGCTACACCTTC. This translates into CASDTPQGQGYTF.